This TCR beta chain was sequenced for a study of identical twins. TCRdb reprocessed the 5' RACE reads via MiXCR and lists one record per CDR3 protein. The repertoire consists of 400,000 to 500,000 distinct CDR3 sequences, with about 13% occurring once and the leading ten covering more than 0.8%. In germline, CDR1 is DFQATT, CDR2 SNEGSKA (reference sequence). This CDR3 is 14 amino acids long. V was trimmed by 4 bases and J by 1 base, leaving 11 bases between them. This clonotype was detected only a few times. This sample also appeared in a second study, on yellow fever vaccine responses in identical twins.

Input material: CD4+ T cells sorted from blood. The V gene is TRBV20-1, the J gene TRBJ1-5; D unresolved. The TCR was taken from a woman aged 18-29 years in good health. The chain's CDR3 is CSATTAPSNQPQHF. For the CDR3, the DNA is TGCAGTGCTACTACAGCTCCCAGCAATCAGCCCCAGCATTTT.